The next 23 T cell receptor beta chains were all read from a single sample in a study of CD8+CD57+ T cells in acquired aplastic anemia. Researchers used genomic DNA as the template to profile TCR beta VDJ and CDR3. Via MiXCR, TCRdb re-called the reads, giving one row per CDR3 protein. The profile shows 90,000 to 120,000 distinct CDR3 sequences, around 53% of them singletons. The sample comprised sorted CD4+, CD8+, or CD8+CD57+ T cells (not recorded which) from PBMCs. The receptors were sampled from a human donor in good health, serving as a control.

As concerns this clonotype: The junction departs from germline at one end; a sequencing error may be responsible. This chain connects TRBV29-1 to TRBJ1-2; TRBD1 might be the D (6 bases). There are 14 residues in the CDR3. The germline V gene encodes CDR1 SQVTM and CDR2 ANQGSEA. The CDR3 region has the DNA TGCAGCGCTGAAGGGGGGGGGGGCCTCTATGGCTACACCTTC. This translates into CSAEGGGGLYGYTF.

This clonotype was recorded once. The chain has TRBV7-9 and TRBJ1-5; D is undetermined. V was trimmed by 5 bases and J by 0 bases, leaving 8 bases between them. The CDR3 runs to 14 residues. The germline V gene encodes CDR1 SEHNR and CDR2 FQNEAQ (reference sequence). CDR3: CASSQDNSNQPQHF. As DNA, the CDR3 is TGTGCCAGCAGCCAAGATAATAGCAATCAGCCCCAGCATTTT.

This clonotype was counted many times. This chain joins TRBV6-5 and TRBJ2-1; D remains unclear. V dropped 4 bases and J dropped 0 bases, with 7 bases sitting between them. The CDR3 consists of 14 residues. CDR1 and CDR2 from the germline V gene are MNHEY and SVGAGI. The CDR3 loop reads CASSWSSSYNEQFF. Here the CDR3 DNA reads TGTGCCAGCAGTTGGAGCAGCTCCTACAATGAGCAGTTCTTC.

The chain carries TRBV12-3 or TRBV12-4 and TRBJ2-2, with D unresolved. The length of the CDR3 is 12 residues. Deletions cut 3 bases from V and 7 bases from J, with 6 bases between. DNA of the CDR3: TGTGCCAGCAGTTTGGTTAGCGGGGAGCTGTTTTTT. Protein sequence: CASSLVSGELFF.

This chain links TRBV14 with TRBJ2-5; unclear D gene. V lost 4 bases to trimming and J lost 5 bases, with 11 bases between them. The CDR3 has 13 residues. CDR1 is SGHDN and CDR2 is FVKESK in the germline V gene. The CDR3 is CASSPQSQETQYF. Written as DNA, the CDR3 is TGTGCCAGCAGCCCTCAAAGCCAGGAGACCCAGTACTTC. The whole variable domain, remainder taken from reference TRBV14 and TRBJ2-5, is EAGVTQFPSHSVIEKGQTVTLRCDPISGHDNLYWYRRVMGKEIKFLLHFVKESKQDESGMPNNRFLAERTGGTYSTLKVQPAELEDSGVYFCASSPQSQETQYFGPGTRLLVL.

The chain joins TRBV19 to TRBJ1-6, with D possibly TRBD1 on 5 matching bases. CDR1 is LNHDA, CDR2 SQIVND, per germline (reference sequence). The CDR3 sequence is 13 residues long. V was clipped by 10 bases and J by 7 bases, with 14 bases between them. Written as DNA, the CDR3 is TGTGCCAACTCAGGGTTCTTGAATTCACCCCTCCACTTT. This sequence encodes CANSGFLNSPLHF.

At least ten counts were recorded for this clonotype. V gene TRBV7-2 combines with J gene TRBJ2-3; D is possibly TRBD2 (6 bases). The CDR3 sequence is 14 residues long. The ends were cut back, 3 bases at V and 1 base at J, with 8 bases in the middle. Germline lookup yields CDR1 SGHTA and CDR2 FQGNSA. The CDR3 nucleotides are TGTGCCAGCAGCTTTGGCGGGGGCACAGATACGCAGTATTTT. Translation: CASSFGGGTDTQYF.

V and J are TRBV9 and TRBJ1-6, with TRBD1 as a possible D gene (6 bases). Trimming pared 3 bases from V and 6 bases from J, leaving 10 bases between. Germline V gene lookup returns CDR1 SGDLS and CDR2 YYNGEE. The CDR3 runs 14 residues. CDR3 bases: TGTGCCAGCAGCGCCTCGGACAGTAATTCACCCCTCCACTTT. Translation: CASSASDSNSPLHF.

This clonotype was counted ten times or more. The V gene is TRBV20-1, the J gene TRBJ2-4; TRBD1 or TRBD2 may be the D gene (7 bases each). V was pared by 3 bases and J by 5 bases, with 20 bases between. The CDR3 has 16 residues. Germline V gives CDR1 DFQATT, CDR2 SNEGSKA (reference sequence). Here the CDR3 reads CSASVPGGRGQNIQYF. For the CDR3, the DNA is TGCAGTGCTAGTGTCCCAGGGGGGAGGGGACAAAACATTCAGTACTTC.

This sequence joins TRBV19 and TRBJ1-2, with D tentatively TRBD1 (6 bases). The CDR3 consists of 12 residues. With 4 bases removed from V and 9 bases from J, the gap between germline ends came to 12 bases. Germline V gene sequence: CDR1 LNHDA, CDR2 SQIVND (reference sequence). The CDR3, as DNA: TGTGCCAGTAGTACAACAGGGTCAAGCTACACCTTC. Translated: CASSTTGSSYTF.

In the case of this clonotype: A clone one base away is much larger, so this may be a read error. The chain links TRBV7-8 to TRBJ1-2, with D hard to call. Germline CDR1 SGHVS, CDR2 FQNEAQ. The CDR3 is 17 residues long. DNA for the CDR3: TGTGCCAGCAGCCCCACTGGCGGGTTATTAGCTAACTATGGCTGCACCTTC. It yields the protein CASSPTGGLLANYGCTF.

This clonotype was observed a handful of times. This rearrangement joins TRBV11-3 to TRBJ2-3, with a tentative D call TRBD2 (5 bases). V dropped 4 bases and J dropped 4 bases, with 12 bases sitting between them. Germline CDR1 is SGHNT and CDR2 is YENEEA. The length of the CDR3 is 14 residues. The CDR3 region is CASSSNGNPDTQYF. CDR3 sequence (DNA): TGTGCCAGCAGCTCGAACGGGAATCCAGATACGCAGTATTTT.

This clonotype was seen at least ten times. This chain uses TRBV2 with TRBJ2-1; 8 nucleotides align to TRBD1. Germline CDR1 and CDR2: SNHLY and FYNNEI. The ends lost 1 base at V and 3 bases at J; junction bases unmatched: 5. The CDR3 extends over 16 amino acids. The CDR3 DNA follows: TGTGCCAGCAGTGAAGGGACAGGGATTAACTACAATGAGCAGTTCTTC. It translates to CASSEGTGINYNEQFF.

With regard to this clonotype: An end of the junction does not agree with germline; a read error may underlie this. The chain carries TRBV19 and TRBJ2-5; the D is unclear. This CDR3 is 13 amino acids long. From germline, CDR1 is LNHDA and CDR2 SQIVND (reference sequence). Written as DNA, the CDR3 is TGTGCCAGTAGTATAAGCGTCGTGGAGACCCAGTATTTC. This translates into CASSISVVETQYF.

The chain uses TRBV15 and TRBJ2-7; no definite D call. This CDR3 region has 16 residues. Germline loops: CDR1 LNHNV, CDR2 YYDKDF (reference sequence). Trimming pared 0 bases from V and 4 bases from J, leaving 16 bases between. The CDR3 reads CATSREGPGSIYEQYF. CDR3 sequence (DNA): TGTGCCACCAGCAGAGAGGGCCCTGGCAGCATTTACGAGCAGTACTTC. Looking up the rest from reference TRBV15 and TRBJ2-7 gives the full variable domain: DAMVIQNPRYQVTQFGKPVTLSCSQTLNHNVMYWYQQKSSQAPKLLFHYYDKDFNNEADTPDNFQSRRPNTSFCFLDIRSPGLGDTAMYLCATSREGPGSIYEQYFGPGTRLTVT.

The chain links TRBV7-3 to TRBJ2-6; no firm D call. Deletions cut 2 bases from V and 2 bases from J, with 1 base between. Germline V gives CDR1 SGHTA, CDR2 FQGTGA. This CDR3 has 13 amino acids. CDR3: CASSLPGANVLTF. In DNA, the CDR3 is TGTGCCAGCAGCTTACCTGGGGCCAACGTCCTGACTTTC.

This clonotype occurred many times. The chain has TRBV5-8 and TRBJ2-7, with TRBD1 matching over 8 bases. Germline loops: CDR1 SGHTS, CDR2 YDEGEE. The CDR3 consists of 13 residues. With 4 bases clipped from V and 7 bases from J, the junction kept 7 bases outside the gene matches. CDR3 bases: TGTGCCAGCAGCCTGCAGGGGGCGAGGGAGCAGTACTTC. The encoded protein is CASSLQGAREQYF.

This clonotype is a singleton in its sample. V gene TRBV19 combines with J gene TRBJ2-7; 8 nucleotides match TRBD1. Losses at the gene ends were 4 bases for V and 6 bases for J; bases not matched to a gene: 8. CDR1 and CDR2 from the germline V gene are LNHDA and SQIVND (reference sequence). CDR3 length: 14 amino acids. The CDR3 is CASSKDRESAEQYF. In nucleotides, the CDR3 is TGTGCCAGTAGTAAGGACAGGGAAAGTGCCGAGCAGTACTTC. The variable domain in full, with the rest retrieved from reference TRBV19 and TRBJ2-7, is DGGITQSPKYLFRKEGQNVTLSCEQNLNHDAMYWYRQDPGQGLRLIYYSQIVNDFQKGDIAEGYSVSREKKESFPLTVTSAQKNPTAFYLCASSKDRESAEQYFGPGTRLTVT.

This chain links TRBV13 with TRBJ2-5; TRBD1 agrees at 8 bases. Germline trimming cut 6 bases from V and 9 bases from J; bases unmatched to any gene: 3. The CDR3 covers 11 residues. In germline, CDR1 is PRHDT, CDR2 FYEKMQ (reference sequence). The CDR3 nucleotides are TGTGCCAGCAGAAAACAGGGGGCCCAGTACTTC. This translates into CASRKQGAQYF.

The gene calls are TRBV29-1 and TRBJ1-2, with D perhaps TRBD1 (5 bases). The CDR3 is made up of 14 amino acids. V lost 1 base and J lost 7, with 16 bases in between. CDR1 is SQVTM, CDR2 ANQGSEA, per germline. CDR3 residues: CSVEGQGIKSGYTF. The CDR3, as DNA: TGCAGCGTTGAAGGCCAGGGAATTAAGAGTGGCTACACCTTC.

The chain uses TRBV9 and TRBJ2-5; TRBD2 agrees at 8 bases. Germline CDR1 SGDLS, CDR2 YYNGEE. The CDR3 is 15 amino acids. V was pared by 0 bases and J by 4 bases, with 5 bases of the junction left unmatched. CDR3 coding DNA: TGTGCCAGCAGCGTAGGGCCCCGGGAGGGAGAGACCCAGTACTTC. This translates into CASSVGPREGETQYF.

The genes are TRBV5-4 and TRBJ2-7; 11 nucleotides align to TRBD2. Germline assignment: CDR1 SGHNT and CDR2 YYREEE (reference sequence). The CDR3 is 15 amino acids. With 0 bases clipped from V and 4 bases from J, the junction kept 3 bases outside the gene matches. Here the CDR3 reads CASSLAGTSGYEQYF. The CDR3 bases are TGTGCCAGCAGCTTGGCTGGGACTAGCGGTTACGAGCAGTACTTC.

This clonotype was counted once. This chain joins TRBV20-1 and TRBJ2-3, with D tentatively TRBD1 or TRBD2 (6 bases each). Germline CDR1 reads DFQATT; CDR2 reads SNEGSKA (reference sequence). The length of the CDR3 is 14 residues. V was cut by 3 bases and J by 0 bases, with 10 bases left in between. For the CDR3, the DNA is TGCAGTGCTAGCGGGGGCCTTAGCACAGATACGCAGTATTTT. Amino acids: CSASGGLSTDTQYF.